The present TCR beta chain was sequenced within a study of vaccination effects on CD4 cells after COVID-19. A word on this clone: Its antigen is not known.

Libraries were prepared by immunoSEQ multiplex PCR; TCRdb keeps only in-frame clonotypes and omits some of them. Among about 46,000 clones listed, around 74% were seen once. It was after around eleven days of culture that CD4+ T cells were isolated. Germline loops: CDR1 SGHTA, CDR2 FQGNSA. This CDR3 has 14 amino acids. Trimming left V 2 bases short and J 7 bases short, with 14 bases between. The TCR comes from a human donor who had a prior SARS-CoV-2 infection. The V call is TRBV7-2, the J call TRBJ1-2; D not resolved. Source: CD4+ T cells from PBMCs cultured without peptide, taken before COVID-19 vaccination. DNA of the CDR3: TGTGCCAGCAGCTTACAAGGTGTGTACGGTGGCTACACCTTC. Its protein is CASSLQGVYGGYTF.